This T cell receptor beta chain was documented in a study of blood T cell repertoires in COVID-19. Only in-frame clones appear in the TCRdb table, and some are missing; sequencing was by immunoSEQ multiplex PCR. Among under 250,000 clones, around nine tenths were seen once, and the ten largest hold 7.1%. Concerning this clone: The same CDR3 is also encoded by other DNA sequences in this sample.

Germline CDR1 and CDR2: SGHRS and YFSETQ. Trimming took off 0 bases at V and 1 base at J, with 8 bases between the two ends. The CDR3 has 15 residues. The receptor's source is a woman aged 70-85 years with active or convalescent COVID-19. The rearrangement joins TRBV5-1 to TRBJ1-5; maybe TRBD1 (6 bases). Sequencing was carried out using peripheral blood. The CDR3 reads CASSLGGGSNQPQHF. The CDR3 DNA follows: TGCGCCAGCAGCTTGGGAGGGGGAAGCAATCAGCCCCAGCATTTT.